The clone carrying this T cell receptor beta chain has a single count. Profiled with immunoSEQ multiplex PCR; TCRdb holds only in-frame clones, not every one. Of 80,000 to 100,000 clones detected, almost 90% appear once; the ten largest clones hold roughly 14%. These data are taken from a study of control samples from healthy donors and cancer patients. This CDR3 is 14 amino acids long. The J segment lost 7 bases and the V segment lost 4 bases, leaving 5 bases of the junction unmatched. The germline V gene has CDR1 SGHNT and CDR2 YENEEA. The sequencing sample was made of blood. This sequence was found in a man aged 25 to 45 in good health. The V and J genes are TRBV11-3 and TRBJ2-1; 9 bases line up with TRBD1. The CDR3 DNA is TGTGCCAGCAGCTCACACAGGGGGCAGAATGAGCAGTTCTTC. Amino acids: CASSSHRGQNEQFF. The variable domain in full, completed from reference TRBV11-3 and TRBJ2-1, reads EAGVVQSPRYKIIEKKQPVAFWCNPISGHNTLYWYLQNLGQGPELLIRYENEEAVDDSQLPKDRFSAERLKGVDSTLKIQPAELGDSAVYLCASSSHRGQNEQFFGPGTRLTVL.